A selection of T cell receptor beta chains follows, all from one sample in a study of blood T cell repertoires in COVID-19. Generated by immunoSEQ multiplex PCR, the TCRdb table keeps only in-frame clones and is missing some. The sample records about 170,000 clones, approximately 83% being singletons. The sample was peripheral blood. These receptor sequences come from a woman aged 60-70 years with acute or convalescent COVID-19. Each CDR3 is given with its conserved first and last residue. The D gene is left open where the match is weak. Rows give clone size only sometimes, using once, few, many, or a class for an expanded clone.

clone_size d_call j_call v_call cdr3_nt cdr3_aa
NA TRBD1 TRBJ1-5 TRBV2 TGTGCCAGCAGTAGACAGGGGACCCAGCATTTT CASSRQGTQHF
NA NA TRBJ2-7 TRBV27 TGTGCCAGCAGTTCTTTGGCGCGACTAGAGAAGTACTTC CASSSLARLEKYF
NA NA TRBJ1-4 TRBV25-1 TGTGCCAGCAGTGAACGGGAGGTCACTAATGAAAAACTGTTTTTT CASSEREVTNEKLFF
few NA TRBJ2-5 TRBV27 TGTGCCAGCAGTCCCAGACCCAGTCGGGGAGAGACCCAGTACTTC CASSPRPSRGETQYF
NA TRBD1 TRBJ1-1 TRBV11-2 TGTGCCAGCAGCTTAGGACCACAGGGGTACACTGAAGCTTTCTTT CASSLGPQGYTEAFF
NA TRBD1 TRBJ1-1 TRBV4-3 TGCGCCAGCAGCCAAGACGGACAGGGGGACACTGAAGCTTTCTTT CASSQDGQGDTEAFF
few TRBD1 TRBJ1-4 TRBV4-1 TGCGCCAGCAGCTCAGGACAGGTTGGCGAAAAACTGTTTTTT CASSSGQVGEKLFF
NA TRBD2 TRBJ2-2 TRBV29-1 TGCAGCGTTGTCCCTAGCGGGACCGGGGAGCTGTTTTTT CSVVPSGTGELFF
NA NA TRBJ2-5 TRBV7-7 TGTGCTAGCAGCGAAACTAGCCCTCCAGGGGGGACCCAGTACTTC CASSETSPPGGTQYF
NA TRBD1 TRBJ1-2 TRBV6-5 TGTGCCAGCAGTTTTCGACAGGGGGCTATCTATGGCTACACCTTC CASSFRQGAIYGYTF
NA TRBD1 TRBJ2-2 TRBV19 TGTGCCAGTGATGGACAGGGAAACCTTATGGGGGTAACCGGGGAGCTGTTTTTT CASDGQGNLMGVTGELFF
few TRBD1 TRBJ1-4 TRBV7-6 TGTGCCAGCAGCCAGTCACAGGGGAAAACTAATGAAAAACTGTTTTTT CASSQSQGKTNEKLFF
NA TRBD1 TRBJ1-2 TRBV18 TGTGCCAGCTCACCGACACAGGGGGCAGGCTATGGCTACACCTTC CASSPTQGAGYGYTF
once NA TRBJ1-2 TRBV18 TGTGCCAGCTCACCGAACAGATATGACTATGGCTACACCTTC CASSPNRYDYGYTF
NA NA TRBJ1-2 TRBV7-2 TGTGCCAGCAGCCCTTGGGGGACTAAGGGCGGCTACACCTTC CASSPWGTKGGYTF
NA TRBD2 TRBJ2-3 TRBV4-2 TGTGCCAGCAGCTATATAGCGCGCGCGGGGGCAGATACGCAGTATTTT CASSYIARAGADTQYF
NA TRBD1 TRBJ1-3 TRBV19 TGTGCCAGTAGTATCCCGGGACAGGGTACCTCTGGAAACACCATATATTTT CASSIPGQGTSGNTIYF
NA TRBD2 TRBJ2-5 TRBV7-8 TGTGCCAGCAGCTTAGAAGCGGGGGGGCGGAGATTGTACCAAGAGACCCAGTACTTC CASSLEAGGRRLYQETQYF
few NA TRBJ2-7 TRBV4-1 TGCGCCAGCAGCCAAGATTACAGGGTCTACGAGCAGTACTTC CASSQDYRVYEQYF
NA NA TRBJ1-6 TRBV4-3 TGCGCCAGCAGCCAAGCTATGGGGAGTTACTCACCCCTCCACTTT CASSQAMGSYSPLHF
NA NA TRBJ2-7 TRBV5-4 TGTGCCAGCAGCAGGAGAACAACCTACGAGCAGTACTTC CASSRRTTYEQYF
NA TRBD1 TRBJ2-1 TRBV7-3 TGTGCCAGCAGCTTACTGCAGGGACAGTACAATGAGCAGTTCTTC CASSLLQGQYNEQFF
NA NA TRBJ2-7 TRBV6-6 TGTGCCAGCAGTCCCCGTTTTTGGAGCTCCTACGAGCAGTACTTC CASSPRFWSSYEQYF
NA NA TRBJ1-2 TRBV19 TGTGCCAGTAGTATGCAGACTAACTATGGCTACACCTTC CASSMQTNYGYTF
NA NA TRBJ2-2 TRBV30 TGTGCCAGACAGGAATCTCCGAACACCGGGGAGCTGTTTTTT CARQESPNTGELFF
NA NA TRBJ2-7 TRBV7-9 TGTGCCAGCAGCTTAGACAGTCCCCACGAGCAGTACTTC CASSLDSPHEQYF
NA TRBD1 TRBJ1-6 TRBV11-2 TGTGCCAGCAGCCCACGTGGACAGGCTGCTACCAACTATAATTCACCCCTCCACTTT CASSPRGQAATNYNSPLHF
once NA TRBJ1-3 TRBV12-3/TRBV12-4 TGTGCCAGCACTCCCTCGGGGGGAAACACCATATATTTT CASTPSGGNTIYF